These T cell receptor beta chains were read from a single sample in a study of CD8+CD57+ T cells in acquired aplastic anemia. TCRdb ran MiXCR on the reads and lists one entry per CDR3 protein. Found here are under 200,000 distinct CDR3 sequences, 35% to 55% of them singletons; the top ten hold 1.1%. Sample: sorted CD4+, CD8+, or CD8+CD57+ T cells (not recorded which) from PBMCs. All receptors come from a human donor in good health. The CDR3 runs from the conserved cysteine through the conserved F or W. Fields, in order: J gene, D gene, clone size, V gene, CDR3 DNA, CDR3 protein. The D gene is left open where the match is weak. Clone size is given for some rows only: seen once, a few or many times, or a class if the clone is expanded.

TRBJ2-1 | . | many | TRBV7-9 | TGTGCCAGCAGGCTGGGAGTCACAAATGAGCAGTTCTTC | CASRLGVTNEQFF
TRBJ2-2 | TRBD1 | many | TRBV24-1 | TGTGCCACCAGTGATGATTCGGGGACAGGATCGACCGGGGAGCTGTTTTTT | CATSDDSGTGSTGELFF
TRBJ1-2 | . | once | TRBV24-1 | TGTGCCACCAGTGTAGGGGCGCTCGGCGGCTACACCTTC | CATSVGALGGYTF
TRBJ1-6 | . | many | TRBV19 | TGTGCCAGTAGTATAGCGACAGGAGGAAATTCACCCCTCCACTTT | CASSIATGGNSPLHF
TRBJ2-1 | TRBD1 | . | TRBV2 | TGTGCCAGCAGTGGGGGGACAGGAGAGGGCAATGAGCAGTTCTTC | CASSGGTGEGNEQFF
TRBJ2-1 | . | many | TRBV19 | TGTGCCAGTAGTACGCACCGATCTCAGCGGAGGAATGAGCAGTTCTTC | CASSTHRSQRRNEQFF
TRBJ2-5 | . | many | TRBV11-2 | TGTGCCAGCAGCCTAGGGGGGGCAGAGACCCAGTACTTC | CASSLGGAETQYF
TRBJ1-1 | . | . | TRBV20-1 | TGCAGTGCTAGAGATCTGAAAACAGGGACCTTACACACTGAAGCTTTCTTT | CSARDLKTGTLHTEAFF
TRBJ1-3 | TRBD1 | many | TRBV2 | TGTGCCAGCAGTGTTGGGACAGGGGTTGGAAACACCATATATTTT | CASSVGTGVGNTIYF
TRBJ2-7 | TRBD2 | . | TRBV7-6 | TGTGCCAGCAGCTTAGTGGGGGGAGGGAACAGCGAGCAGTACTTC | CASSLVGGGNSEQYF
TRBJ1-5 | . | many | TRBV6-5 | TGTGCCAGCAGTTACGGCAGCAATAGCAATCAGCCCCAGCATTTT | CASSYGSNSNQPQHF
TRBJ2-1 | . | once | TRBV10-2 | TGCGCCAGCAGTATAGTAAGCTCCTACAATGAGCAGTTCTTC | CASSIVSSYNEQFF
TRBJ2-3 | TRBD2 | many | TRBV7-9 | TGTGCCAGCAGCGTAGCGGGAGTGAAAGATACGCAGTATTTT | CASSVAGVKDTQYF
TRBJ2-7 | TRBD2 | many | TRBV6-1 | TGTGCCAGCAGCAAGGGGCTAGCGGGGGAAGATTCCTACGAGCAGTACTTC | CASSKGLAGEDSYEQYF
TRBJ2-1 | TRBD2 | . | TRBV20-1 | TGCAGTGCCCGAACTCTAGCGGGTTCCTCCTACAATGAGCGGTTCTTC | CSARTLAGSSYNERFF
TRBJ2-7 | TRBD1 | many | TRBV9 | TGTGCCAGCAGCGTGGGGCAGGGGGCTACTCGGGAGCAGTACTTC | CASSVGQGATREQYF
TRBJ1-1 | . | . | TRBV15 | TGTGCCACCAGCAGAGTGTCGAGCACTGAAGCTTTCTTT | CATSRVSSTEAFF
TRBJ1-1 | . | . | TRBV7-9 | TGTGCCAGCAGCGCGGACGTGAACACTGAAGCTTTCTTT | CASSADVNTEAFF
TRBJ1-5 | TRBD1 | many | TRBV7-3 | TGTGCCAGCAGCTTATGGTCCGACAGGGCCCAGCCCCAGCATTTT | CASSLWSDRAQPQHF
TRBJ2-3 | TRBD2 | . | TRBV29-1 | TGCAGCGTTGATAGCGGGGGGGGCCCGGGTAGGACAGATACGCAGTATTTT | CSVDSGGGPGRTDTQYF
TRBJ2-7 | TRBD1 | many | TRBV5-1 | TGCGCCAGCAGCCCGGGACAGGTGGCCTACGAGCAGTACTTC | CASSPGQVAYEQYF
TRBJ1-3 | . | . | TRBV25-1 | TGTGCCAGCAGTGAATTAGGTCGGAGCACCATATATTTT | CASSELGRSTIYF
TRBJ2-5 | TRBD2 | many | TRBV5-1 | TGCGCCAGCAGCGTTCTCACTAGCGACCAAGAGACCCAGTACTTC | CASSVLTSDQETQYF
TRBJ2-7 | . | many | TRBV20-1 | TGCAGTGCTTTCATCCTCCCCAGCTCCTACGAGCAGTACTTC | CSAFILPSSYEQYF
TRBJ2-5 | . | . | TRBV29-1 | TGCAGTTGGCAGGGAAACGGGGAAGAGACCCAGTACTTC | CSWQGNGEETQYF
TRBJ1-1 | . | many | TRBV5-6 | TGTGCCAGCAGCTCCGGGAACCTAGAAGCTTTCTTT | CASSSGNLEAFF
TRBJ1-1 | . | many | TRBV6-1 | TGTGCCAGCAGTTACGCGCGGAGAGGGGACACTGAAGCTTTCTTT | CASSYARRGDTEAFF
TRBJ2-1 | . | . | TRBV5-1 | TGCGCCAGCAGCCGTCCTTCGACTAGTTCGCATGAGCAGTTCTTC | CASSRPSTSSHEQFF
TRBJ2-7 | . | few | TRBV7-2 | TGTGCCAGCAGCTTACGGCAGGGTAACAACGAGCAGTACTTC | CASSLRQGNNEQYF
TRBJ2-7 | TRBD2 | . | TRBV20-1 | TGCAGTGCTAGACTAGCGGTCCCCTACGAGCAGTACTTC | CSARLAVPYEQYF
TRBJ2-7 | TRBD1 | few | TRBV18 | TGTGCCAGCTCACGGGGACAGCCCGACGAGCAGTACTTC | CASSRGQPDEQYF
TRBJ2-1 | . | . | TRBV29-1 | TGCAGCGTTGACGGGAGTCACAATGAGCAGTTCTTC | CSVDGSHNEQFF
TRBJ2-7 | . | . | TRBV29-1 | TGCAGCGTCCTTCAGGGGGGCGGCTACGAGCAGTACTTC | CSVLQGGGYEQYF
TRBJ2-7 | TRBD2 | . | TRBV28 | TGTGCCAGCAGTTTACCCTACGGGCTAGCGGGGGGGTACGAGCAGTACTTC | CASSLPYGLAGGYEQYF
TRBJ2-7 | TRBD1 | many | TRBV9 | TGTGCCAGCAGCGTAGGGAACAGGGGATGGTACGAGCAGTACTTC | CASSVGNRGWYEQYF
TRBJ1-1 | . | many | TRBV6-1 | TGTGCCAGCAACCGAGGGGGCACTGAAGCTTTCTTT | CASNRGGTEAFF
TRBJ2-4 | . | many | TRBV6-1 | TGTGCCAGCAGCGTACAGGGCGCCGGGAACATTCAGTACTTC | CASSVQGAGNIQYF
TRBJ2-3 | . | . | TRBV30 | TGTGCCTGGACCTCTACAGATACGCAGTATTTT | CAWTSTDTQYF
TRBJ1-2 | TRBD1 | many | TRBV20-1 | TGCAGTGCTGGGGGACAGGGTAACTATGGCTACACCTTC | CSAGGQGNYGYTF
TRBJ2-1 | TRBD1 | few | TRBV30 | TGTGCCTGGAGCGCCCGGACAGGGTACAATGAGCAGTTCTTC | CAWSARTGYNEQFF
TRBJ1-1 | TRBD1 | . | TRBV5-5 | TGTGCCAGCAGTCTGGGGCCCCAGGGGGGAGCTTTCTTT | CASSLGPQGGAFF
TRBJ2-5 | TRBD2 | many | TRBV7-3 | TGTGCCAGCAGCCCCGGAGGACTAGCGGGGGGCCAAGAGACCCAGTACTTC | CASSPGGLAGGQETQYF
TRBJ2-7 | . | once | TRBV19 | TGTGCCAGCAGCGTCAAAGCGGAGCCTTCCTACGAGCAGTACTTC | CASSVKAEPSYEQYF
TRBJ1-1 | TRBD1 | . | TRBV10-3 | TGTGCCATCAGTAAACAGGGGTTCGACACTGAAGCTTTCTTT | CAISKQGFDTEAFF
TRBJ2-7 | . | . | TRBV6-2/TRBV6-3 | TGTGCCAGCAGCAGGAACGTGGTTCAGCAGTACTTC | CASSRNVVQQYF